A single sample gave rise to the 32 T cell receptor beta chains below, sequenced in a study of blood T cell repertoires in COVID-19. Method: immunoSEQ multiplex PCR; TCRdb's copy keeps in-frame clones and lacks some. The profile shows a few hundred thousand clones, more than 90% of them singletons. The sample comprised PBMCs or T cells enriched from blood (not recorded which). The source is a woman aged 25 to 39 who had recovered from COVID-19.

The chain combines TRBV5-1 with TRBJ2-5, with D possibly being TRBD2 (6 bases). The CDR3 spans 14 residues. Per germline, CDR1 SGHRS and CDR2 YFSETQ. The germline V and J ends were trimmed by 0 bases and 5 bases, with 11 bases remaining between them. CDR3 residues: CASSLAAGRETQYF. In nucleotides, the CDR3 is TGCGCCAGCAGCTTGGCGGCAGGGAGGGAGACCCAGTACTTC.

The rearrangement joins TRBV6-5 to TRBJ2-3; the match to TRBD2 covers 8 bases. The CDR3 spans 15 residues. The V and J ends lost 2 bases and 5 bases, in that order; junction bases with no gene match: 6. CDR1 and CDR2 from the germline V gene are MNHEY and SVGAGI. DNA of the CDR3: TGTGCCAGCAGTTACGACGGGGGGGGCGGAGATACGCAGTATTTT. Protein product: CASSYDGGGGDTQYF.

Here the CDR3 reads CASSLWASNEQYF. The CDR3 DNA reads as TGCGCCAGCAGCTTGTGGGCTAGCAACGAGCAGTACTTC. The J gene is TRBJ2-7, the V gene TRBV5-1; a possible D gene is TRBD2 (5 bases). CDR1 SGHRS and CDR2 YFSETQ come from the germline V gene. Trimming stripped 1 base from V and 5 bases from J, with 10 bases between. This CDR3 region has 13 residues. The full variable domain, rest sourced from reference TRBV5-1 and TRBJ2-7, is KAGVTQTPRYLIKTRGQQVTLSCSPISGHRSVSWYQQTPGQGLQFLFEYFSETQRNKGNFPGRFSGRQFSNSRSEMNVSTLELGDSALYLCASSLWASNEQYFGPGTRLTVT.

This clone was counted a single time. In nucleotides, the CDR3 is TGTGCCAGCAGTGGACAGGGGGCAGGCAATCAGCCCCAGCATTTT. Amino acid sequence: CASSGQGAGNQPQHF. The J gene is TRBJ1-5, the V gene TRBV2; 10 nucleotides align to TRBD1. Unmatched junction bases numbered 2, after V lost 4 bases and J lost 2 bases. Germline CDR1 SNHLY, CDR2 FYNNEI. The CDR3 sequence is 15 residues long.

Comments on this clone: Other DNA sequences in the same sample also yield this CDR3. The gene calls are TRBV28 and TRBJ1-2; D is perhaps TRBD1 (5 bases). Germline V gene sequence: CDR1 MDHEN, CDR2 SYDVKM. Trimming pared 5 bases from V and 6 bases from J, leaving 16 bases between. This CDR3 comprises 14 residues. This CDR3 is CASSGQGQNNGYTF. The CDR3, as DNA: TGTGCCAGCAGTGGGCAGGGTCAGAATAATGGCTACACCTTC.

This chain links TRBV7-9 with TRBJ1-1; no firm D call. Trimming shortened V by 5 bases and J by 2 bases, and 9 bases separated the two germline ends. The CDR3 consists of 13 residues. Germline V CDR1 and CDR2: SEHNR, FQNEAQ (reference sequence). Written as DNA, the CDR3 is TGTGCCAGCAGCGACGGACTTAACACTGAAGCTTTCTTT. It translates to CASSDGLNTEAFF.

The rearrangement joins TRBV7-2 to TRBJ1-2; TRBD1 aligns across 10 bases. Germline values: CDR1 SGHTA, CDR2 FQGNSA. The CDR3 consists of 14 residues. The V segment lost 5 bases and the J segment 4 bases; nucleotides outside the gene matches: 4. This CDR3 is CASSLGQGSYGYTF. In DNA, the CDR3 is TGTGCCAGCAGCCTGGGACAGGGGTCCTATGGCTACACCTTC.

The CDR3 loop reads CAISENPRAGNTIYF. The CDR3 nucleotides are TGTGCCATCAGTGAGAACCCGAGAGCTGGAAACACCATATATTTT. The chain combines TRBV10-3 with TRBJ1-3; D gene unclear. Trimming left V 2 bases short and J 2 bases short, with 10 bases between. CDR3 size: 15 residues. Germline CDR1 ENHRY, CDR2 SYGVKD.

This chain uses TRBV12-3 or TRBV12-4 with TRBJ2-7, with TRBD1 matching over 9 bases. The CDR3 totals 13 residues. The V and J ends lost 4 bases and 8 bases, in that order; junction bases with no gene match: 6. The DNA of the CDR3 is TGTGCCAGCAGTTCCTCACAGGGGGCGCAGCAGTACTTC. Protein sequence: CASSSSQGAQQYF.

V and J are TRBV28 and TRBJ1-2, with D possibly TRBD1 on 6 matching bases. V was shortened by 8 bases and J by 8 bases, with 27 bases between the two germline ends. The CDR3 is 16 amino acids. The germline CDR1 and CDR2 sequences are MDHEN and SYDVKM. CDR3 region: CASSLSMGAGSYGYTF. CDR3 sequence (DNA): TGTGCCAGCTCGTTATCGATGGGGGCAGGGAGCTACGGCTACACCTTC.

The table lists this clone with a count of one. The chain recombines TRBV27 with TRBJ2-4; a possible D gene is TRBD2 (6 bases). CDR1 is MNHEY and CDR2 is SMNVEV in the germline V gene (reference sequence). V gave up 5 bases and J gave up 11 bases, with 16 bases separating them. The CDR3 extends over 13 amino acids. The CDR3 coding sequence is TGTGCCAGCAGTACCTCCGGGACTCCCCTTCAGTACTTC. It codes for CASSTSGTPLQYF.

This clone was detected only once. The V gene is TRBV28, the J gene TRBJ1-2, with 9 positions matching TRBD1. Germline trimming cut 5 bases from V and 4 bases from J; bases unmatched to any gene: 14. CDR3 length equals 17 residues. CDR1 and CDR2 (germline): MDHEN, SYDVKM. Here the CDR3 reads CASSPSGQGEFGYGYTF. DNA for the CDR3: TGTGCCAGCAGTCCCTCGGGACAGGGTGAATTTGGCTATGGCTACACCTTC.

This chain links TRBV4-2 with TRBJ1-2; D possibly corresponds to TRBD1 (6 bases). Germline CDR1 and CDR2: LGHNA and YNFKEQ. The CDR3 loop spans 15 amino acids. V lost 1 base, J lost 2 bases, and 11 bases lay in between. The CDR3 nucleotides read TGTGCCAGCAGCCAAGTGCTCACAGGGAACTATGGCTACACCTTC. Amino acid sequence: CASSQVLTGNYGYTF.

CDR3 sequence reads: CASGQGPRSEKLFF. The CDR3 nucleotides read TGTGCCAGCGGACAGGGCCCCCGGAGTGAAAAACTGTTTTTT. The V call is TRBV3-1 (or the pseudogene TRBV3-2), the J call TRBJ1-4; 8 bases fit TRBD1. CDR1 is LGHDT, CDR2 YNNKEL, per germline (reference sequence). This CDR3 is built from 14 residues. V trimming: 8 bases; J trimming: 7 bases; junction bases outside the gene matches: 9.

CDR3 DNA: TGTGCCAGCAGTTTAGAGCTAGGTCCAGAGGAGCCCCAGCATTTT. The encoded protein is CASSLELGPEEPQHF. The V call is TRBV27, the J call TRBJ1-5; D unclear. Trimming took off 2 bases at V and 8 bases at J, with 16 bases between the two ends. CDR1 and CDR2 (germline): MNHEY, SMNVEV (reference sequence). This CDR3 has 15 residues.

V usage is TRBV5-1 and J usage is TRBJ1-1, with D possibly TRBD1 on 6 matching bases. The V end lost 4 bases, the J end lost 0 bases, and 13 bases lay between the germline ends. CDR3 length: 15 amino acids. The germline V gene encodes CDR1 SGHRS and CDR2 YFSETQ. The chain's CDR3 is CASSPLTGLNTEAFF. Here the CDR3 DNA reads TGCGCCAGCAGCCCCCTGACAGGTTTGAACACTGAAGCTTTCTTT.

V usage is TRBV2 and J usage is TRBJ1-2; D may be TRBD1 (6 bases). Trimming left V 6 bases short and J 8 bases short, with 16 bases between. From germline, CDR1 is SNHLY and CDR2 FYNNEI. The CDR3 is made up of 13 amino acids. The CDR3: CASRGLGAGGYTF. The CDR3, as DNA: TGTGCCAGCAGAGGGCTGGGGGCTGGCGGCTACACCTTC.

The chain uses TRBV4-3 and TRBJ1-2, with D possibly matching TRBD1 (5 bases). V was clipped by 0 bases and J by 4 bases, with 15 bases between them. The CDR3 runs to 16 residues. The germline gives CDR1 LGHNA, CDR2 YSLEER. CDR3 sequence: CASSQDLGLRGYGYTF. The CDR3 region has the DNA TGCGCCAGCAGCCAAGATTTAGGGTTAAGGGGCTATGGCTACACCTTC.

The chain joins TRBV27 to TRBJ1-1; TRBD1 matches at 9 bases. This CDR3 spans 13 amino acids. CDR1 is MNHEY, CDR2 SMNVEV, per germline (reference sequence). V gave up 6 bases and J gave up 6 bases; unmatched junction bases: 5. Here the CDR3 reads CASRGQGIAEAFF. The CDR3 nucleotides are TGTGCCAGCAGGGGACAGGGTATCGCTGAAGCTTTCTTT.

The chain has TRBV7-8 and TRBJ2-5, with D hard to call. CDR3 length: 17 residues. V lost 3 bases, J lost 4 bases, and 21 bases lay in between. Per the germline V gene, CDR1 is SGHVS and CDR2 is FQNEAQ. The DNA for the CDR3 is TGTGCCAGCAGCTTGGCGTGGGCAGGAAATCGACGAGAGACCCAGTACTTC. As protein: CASSLAWAGNRRETQYF. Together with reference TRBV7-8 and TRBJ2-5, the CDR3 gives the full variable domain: GAGVSQSPRYKVAKRGQDVALRCDPISGHVSLFWYQQALGQGPEFLTYFQNEAQLDKSGLPSDRFFAERPEGSVSTLKIQRTQQEDSAVYLCASSLAWAGNRRETQYFGPGTRLLVL.

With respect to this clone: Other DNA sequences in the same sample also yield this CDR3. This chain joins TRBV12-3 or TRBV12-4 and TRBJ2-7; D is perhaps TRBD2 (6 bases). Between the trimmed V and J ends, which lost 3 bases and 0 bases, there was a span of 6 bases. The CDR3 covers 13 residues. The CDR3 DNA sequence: TGTGCCAGCAGTTTCGGGAGCTCCTACGAGCAGTACTTC. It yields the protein CASSFGSSYEQYF.

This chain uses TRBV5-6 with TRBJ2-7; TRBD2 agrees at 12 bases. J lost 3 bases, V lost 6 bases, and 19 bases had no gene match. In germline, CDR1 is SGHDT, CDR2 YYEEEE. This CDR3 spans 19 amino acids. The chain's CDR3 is CASTLHPDRGLAGVYEQYF. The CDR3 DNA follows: TGTGCCAGCACCCTCCACCCGGACAGGGGACTAGCGGGCGTCTACGAGCAGTACTTC.

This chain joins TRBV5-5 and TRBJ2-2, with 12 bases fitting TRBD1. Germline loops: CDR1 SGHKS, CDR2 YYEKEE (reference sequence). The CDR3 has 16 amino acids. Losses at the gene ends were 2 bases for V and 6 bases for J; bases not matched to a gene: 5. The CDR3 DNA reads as TGTGCCAGCAGCTTACCGGGACAGGGGGCGCCCGGGGAGCTGTTTTTT. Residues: CASSLPGQGAPGELFF.

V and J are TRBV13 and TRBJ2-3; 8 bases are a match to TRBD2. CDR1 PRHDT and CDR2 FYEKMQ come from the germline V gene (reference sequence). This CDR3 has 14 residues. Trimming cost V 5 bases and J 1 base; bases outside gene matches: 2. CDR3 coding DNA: TGTGCCAGCAGCCCGACTAGCGGCACAGATACGCAGTATTTT. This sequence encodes CASSPTSGTDTQYF.

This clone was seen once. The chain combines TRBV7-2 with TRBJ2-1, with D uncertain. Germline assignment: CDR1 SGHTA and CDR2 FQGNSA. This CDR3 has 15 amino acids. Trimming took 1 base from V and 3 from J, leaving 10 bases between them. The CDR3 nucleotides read TGTGCCAGCAGCTTAGACTCGAACTACTACAATGAGCAGTTCTTC. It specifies CASSLDSNYYNEQFF.

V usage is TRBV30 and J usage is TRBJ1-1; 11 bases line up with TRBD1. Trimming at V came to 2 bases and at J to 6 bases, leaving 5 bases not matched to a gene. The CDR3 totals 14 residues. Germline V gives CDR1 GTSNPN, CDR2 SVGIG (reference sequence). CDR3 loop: CAWSPGQGASEAFF. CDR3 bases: TGTGCCTGGAGTCCAGGACAGGGGGCATCTGAAGCTTTCTTT.

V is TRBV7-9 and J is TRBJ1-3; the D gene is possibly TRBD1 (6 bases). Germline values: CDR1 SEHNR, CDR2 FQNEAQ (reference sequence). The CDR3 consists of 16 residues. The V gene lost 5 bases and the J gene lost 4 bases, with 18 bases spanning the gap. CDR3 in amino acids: CASSPPGERSGNTIYF. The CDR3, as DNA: TGTGCCAGCAGCCCCCCAGGGGAAAGGTCCGGAAACACCATATATTTT.

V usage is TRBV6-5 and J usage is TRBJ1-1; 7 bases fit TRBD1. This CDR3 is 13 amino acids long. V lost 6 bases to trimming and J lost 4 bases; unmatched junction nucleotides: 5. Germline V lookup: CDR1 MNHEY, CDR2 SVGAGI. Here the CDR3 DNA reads TGTGCCAGCAGACTAAACAGGGGCACTGAAGCTTTCTTT. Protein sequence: CASRLNRGTEAFF.

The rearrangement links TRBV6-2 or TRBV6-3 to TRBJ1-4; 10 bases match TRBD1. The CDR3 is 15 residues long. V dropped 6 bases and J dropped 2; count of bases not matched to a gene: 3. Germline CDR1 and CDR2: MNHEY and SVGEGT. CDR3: CASSRTGGTNEKLFF. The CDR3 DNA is TGTGCCAGCAGCCGGACAGGGGGTACTAATGAAAAACTGTTTTTT.

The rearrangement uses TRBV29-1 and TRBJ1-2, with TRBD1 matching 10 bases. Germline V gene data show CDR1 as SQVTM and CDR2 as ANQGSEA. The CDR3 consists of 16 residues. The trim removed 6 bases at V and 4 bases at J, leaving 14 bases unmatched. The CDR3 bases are TGCAGCGTGACCAAGGGGACAGGGGCCGTTAGCTATGGCTACACCTTC. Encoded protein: CSVTKGTGAVSYGYTF.

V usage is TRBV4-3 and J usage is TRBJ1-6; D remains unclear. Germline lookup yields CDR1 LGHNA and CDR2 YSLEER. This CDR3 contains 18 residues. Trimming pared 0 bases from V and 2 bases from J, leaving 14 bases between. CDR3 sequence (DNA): TGCGCCAGCAGCCAAGATATTCCGAGGCAGACCTATAATTCACCCCTCCACTTT. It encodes CASSQDIPRQTYNSPLHF.

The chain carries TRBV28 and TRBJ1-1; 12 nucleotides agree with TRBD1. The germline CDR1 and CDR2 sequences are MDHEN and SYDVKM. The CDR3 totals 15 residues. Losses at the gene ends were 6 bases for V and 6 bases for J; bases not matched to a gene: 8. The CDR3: CASRPGQGARAEAFF. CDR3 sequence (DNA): TGTGCCAGCAGACCGGGACAGGGGGCGAGGGCTGAAGCTTTCTTT. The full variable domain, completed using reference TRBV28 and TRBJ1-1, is DVKVTQSSRYLVKRTGEKVFLECVQDMDHENMFWYRQDPGLGLRLIYFSYDVKMKEKGDIPEGYSVSREKKERFSLILESASTNQTSMYLCASRPGQGARAEAFFGQGTRLTVV.